The 8 T cell receptor beta chains in this list originate from one sample, sequenced in a study of T cell repertoires in cytomegalovirus infection. TCRdb passed the reads through MiXCR, listing each CDR3 protein once. The sample includes tens of thousands of distinct CDR3 sequences, about 4% of them seen just once. The sequenced sample was PBMCs. These receptor sequences come from a human donor in good health (CMV status not recorded). Some clones in this sample may be carry-over from other donors' samples.

This clonotype came up many times. V is TRBV7-8 and J is TRBJ1-4; D possibly corresponds to TRBD1 (6 bases). Deletions cut 5 bases from V and 4 bases from J, with 14 bases between. Germline values: CDR1 SGHVS, CDR2 FQNEAQ. The CDR3 loop spans 15 amino acids. The DNA of the CDR3 is TGTGCCAGCAGCCAAGGGACAAAAAATAATGAAAAACTGTTTTTT. This codes for CASSQGTKNNEKLFF.

This clonotype was counted ten times or more. The chain is built from TRBV7-2 and TRBJ2-1, with 8 bases lining up with TRBD1. This CDR3 region has 18 residues. Looked up from germline, CDR1 is SGHTA and CDR2 is FQGNSA. V dropped 3 bases and J dropped 2; count of bases not matched to a gene: 12. The CDR3 here is CASSLLGTGQVTYNEQFF. Written as DNA, the CDR3 is TGTGCCAGCAGCTTGTTAGGTACGGGACAGGTGACCTACAATGAGCAGTTCTTC.

This chain connects TRBV7-2 to TRBJ2-1; 8 bases fit TRBD2. Germline V gene sequence: CDR1 SGHTA, CDR2 FQGNSA. V was pared by 5 bases and J by 8 bases, with 11 bases of the junction left unmatched. This CDR3 contains 15 residues. Here the CDR3 reads CASSPGTRYSDEQFF. Here the CDR3 DNA reads TGTGCCAGCAGCCCAGGGACTAGATACTCCGATGAGCAGTTCTTC.

This clonotype showed up many times. The genes are TRBV7-8 and TRBJ1-5, with D perhaps TRBD1 (5 bases). The CDR3 covers 15 residues. V shed 5 bases and J shed 0 bases, with 11 bases lying between them. Germline V gives CDR1 SGHVS, CDR2 FQNEAQ. The CDR3 region is CASSQDSYSNQPQHF. The CDR3 DNA reads TGTGCCAGCAGCCAAGACAGTTATAGCAATCAGCCCCAGCATTTT. Using reference TRBV7-8 and TRBJ1-5 for the parts outside the CDR3, the full variable domain is GAGVSQSPRYKVAKRGQDVALRCDPISGHVSLFWYQQALGQGPEFLTYFQNEAQLDKSGLPSDRFFAERPEGSVSTLKIQRTQQEDSAVYLCASSQDSYSNQPQHFGDGTRLSIL.

There are many counts of this clonotype. The genes are TRBV7-8 and TRBJ2-5, with TRBD2 matching over 10 bases. The V gene end was trimmed by 6 bases and the J gene end by 3 bases; junction bases not matched to a gene: 19. The V gene's germline CDR1 is SGHVS and CDR2 FQNEAQ. The CDR3 covers 19 residues. The chain's CDR3 is CASRRQRTSGAGTKETQYF. The CDR3 coding sequence is TGTGCCAGCAGGAGACAGAGAACTAGCGGGGCCGGCACCAAAGAGACCCAGTACTTC.

This clonotype was counted many times. V usage is TRBV7-2 and J usage is TRBJ2-5; D perhaps matches TRBD2 (7 bases). Germline loops: CDR1 SGHTA, CDR2 FQGNSA. Deletions cut 4 bases from V and 4 bases from J, with 16 bases between. The length of the CDR3 is 15 residues. The CDR3 region is CASSSPRGARETQYF. The CDR3 DNA reads TGTGCCAGCAGCTCTCCCCGGGGGGCCCGAGAGACCCAGTACTTC.

The chain joins TRBV6-2 or TRBV6-3 to TRBJ2-2; D not resolved. Germline CDR1 is MNHEY and CDR2 is SVGEGT. This CDR3 has 12 residues. V lost 2 bases to trimming and J lost 8 bases, with 6 bases between them. Written as DNA, the CDR3 is TGTGCCAGCAGTTACGTACAGGGGGAGCTGTTTTTT. This codes for CASSYVQGELFF.

In this sample, this clonotype turned up many times. This chain joins TRBV7-8 and TRBJ2-1; 9 bases match TRBD2. The length of the CDR3 is 16 residues. CDR1 and CDR2 (germline): SGHVS, FQNEAQ. V gave up 5 bases and J gave up 4 bases; unmatched junction bases: 9. The CDR3 nucleotides are TGTGCCAGCAGCCGGAGGCGGGGGGGATCTTACAATGAGCAGTTCTTC. Translated: CASSRRRGGSYNEQFF.